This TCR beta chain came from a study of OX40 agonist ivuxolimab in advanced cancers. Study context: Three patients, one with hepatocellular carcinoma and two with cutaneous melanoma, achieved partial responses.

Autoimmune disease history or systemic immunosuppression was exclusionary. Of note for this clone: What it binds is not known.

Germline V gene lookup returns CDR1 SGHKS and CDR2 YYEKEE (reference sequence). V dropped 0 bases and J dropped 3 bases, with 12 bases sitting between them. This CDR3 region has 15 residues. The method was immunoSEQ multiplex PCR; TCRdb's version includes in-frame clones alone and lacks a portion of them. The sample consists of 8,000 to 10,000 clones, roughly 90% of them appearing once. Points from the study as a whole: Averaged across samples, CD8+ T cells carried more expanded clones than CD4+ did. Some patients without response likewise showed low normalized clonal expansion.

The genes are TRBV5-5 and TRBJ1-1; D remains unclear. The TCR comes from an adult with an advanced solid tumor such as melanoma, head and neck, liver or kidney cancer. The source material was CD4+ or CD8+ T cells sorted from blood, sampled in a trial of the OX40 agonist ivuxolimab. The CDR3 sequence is CASSLAAVGDTEAFF. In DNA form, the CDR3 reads TGTGCCAGCAGCTTGGCGGCAGTTGGAGACACTGAAGCTTTCTTT.